The sequence of this T cell receptor (beta chain) was determined in a study of blood T cells in healthy people across ages. CDR3 length: 16 amino acids. From germline, CDR1 is ENHRY and CDR2 SYGVKD. Points from the study as a whole: Observed TCR beta diversity per million T cells went down as age went up. This fall followed a roughly linear course with age. The diversity estimates, figures obtained from one million T cells, were considered underestimates.

A second PCR of about 6 to 11 cycles used a sample-barcoded 5' primer and a J-beta primer mix. From the 5' RACE reads, TCRdb called clonotypes with MiXCR, one entry per CDR3 protein. The data contain some 1.4 million distinct CDR3 sequences, 35% to 45% of them singletons. Points on this clonotype: Its antigen is still unknown.

Each sample yielded at least 6.5 million isolated PBMCs. Every sample gave at least 5 micrograms of total RNA when it was extracted. The clonotype was recovered from a young woman in good health. The chain uses TRBV10-3 and TRBJ2-5; no definite D call. The J call may be wrong; the DNA end is better matched by TRBJ2-7. Sequences were obtained from blood. The CDR3 is CAISESFSAETYEQYF. CDR3 coding DNA: TGTGCCATCAGTGAGTCTTTTTCGGCAGAGACCTACGAGCAGTACTTC.